One sample yielded the 24 T cell receptor beta chains listed below, sequenced in a study of beta chain features in type 1 diabetes. Sequenced material consisted of expressed TCRB transcripts (all of the isolated RNA was reverse transcribed). Sequencing used immunoSEQ multiplex PCR; TCRdb keeps in-frame clones, though not all of them. This sample has 110,000 to 150,000 clones, with about 9.7% found just once. Input material: central memory CD4+ T cells from blood. All receptors derive from a woman in her forties in good health.

This clone has more than one count but fewer than ten. The junction differs from germline at one of its ends, possibly a read error. The chain joins TRBV7-2 to TRBJ2-3, with 8 positions matching TRBD1. CDR3 size: 16 residues. The V gene's germline CDR1 is SGHTA and CDR2 FQGNSA. The CDR3 spells CASSHHGDRNTDTQYF. Here the CDR3 DNA reads TGCGCCAGCAGTCACCACGGGGACAGGAACACAGATACGCAGTATTTT.

This chain joins TRBV5-4 and TRBJ2-7; TRBD2 agrees at 7 bases. J was trimmed by 3 bases and V by 1 base; bases with no gene match: 4. Germline V gives CDR1 SGHNT, CDR2 YYREEE (reference sequence). The CDR3 is made up of 14 amino acids. Here the CDR3 DNA reads TGTGCCAGCAGCTTGTCAGGGAGGGACTACGAGCAGTACTTC. Encoded protein: CASSLSGRDYEQYF.

The rearrangement uses TRBV11-2 and TRBJ2-7, with a tentative D call TRBD2 (7 bases). The CDR3 runs 12 residues. From germline, CDR1 is SGHAT and CDR2 FQNNGV. The V and J ends lost 5 bases and 11 bases respectively, with 16 bases between them. The DNA for the CDR3 is TGTGCCAGCAGCCCGGGGGGCCCCCTGAAGTACTTC. It translates to CASSPGGPLKYF.

This clone has more than one count but fewer than ten. V and J are TRBV29-1 and TRBJ2-5; D call uncertain. V shed 8 bases and J shed 5 bases, with 21 bases lying between them. The CDR3 runs to 14 residues. Germline CDR1 reads SQVTM; CDR2 reads ANQGSEA. Here the CDR3 reads CSTTPSGFGETQYF. The CDR3 coding sequence is TGCAGCACAACCCCTAGTGGATTCGGGGAGACCCAGTACTTC.

This clone appeared a few times. The V gene is TRBV19, the J gene TRBJ1-2, with a weak D call TRBD1 (5 bases). Germline V gives CDR1 LNHDA, CDR2 SQIVND (reference sequence). This CDR3 comprises 14 residues. Trimming stripped 2 bases from V and 2 bases from J, with 9 bases between. Here the CDR3 reads CASSIPTENYGYTF. In nucleotides, the CDR3 is TGTGCCAGTAGTATACCGACAGAGAACTATGGCTACACCTTC.

This clone was observed a few times. This chain joins TRBV7-9 and TRBJ2-7; D is possibly TRBD1 (6 bases). Germline V lookup: CDR1 SEHNR, CDR2 FQNEAQ (reference sequence). The CDR3 consists of 13 residues. V lost 3 bases and J 6 bases, leaving 12 bases between the germline ends. CDR3 region: CASSFPRGSEQYF. The CDR3, as DNA: TGTGCCAGCAGCTTCCCTAGGGGGTCCGAGCAGTACTTC.

This clone was counted many times. The CDR3 sequence: CAISEGDTDTQYF. The CDR3 bases are TGTGCCATCAGTGAGGGAGACACAGATACGCAGTATTTT. The genes are TRBV10-3 and TRBJ2-3; D ambiguous. This CDR3 has 13 amino acids. Germline V CDR1 and CDR2: ENHRY, SYGVKD. V was clipped by 2 bases and J by 2 bases, with 5 bases between them.

This clone was seen more than once but under ten times. The rearrangement uses TRBV5-4 and TRBJ2-2; D uncertain. V lost 2 bases to trimming and J lost 4 bases, with 3 bases between them. CDR3 length: 12 residues. Looked up from germline, CDR1 is SGHNT and CDR2 is YYREEE (reference sequence). CDR3 nucleotide sequence: TGTGCCAGCAGCTTCAGCACCGGGGAGCTGTTTTTT. It codes for CASSFSTGELFF. Based on the CDR3 plus reference TRBV5-4 and TRBJ2-2, the full variable domain is ETGVTQSPTHLIKTRGQQVTLRCSSQSGHNTVSWYQQALGQGPQFIFQYYREEENGRGNFPPRFSGLQFPNYSSELNVNALELDDSALYLCASSFSTGELFFGEGSRLTVL.

This clone was observed a few times. This chain connects TRBV4-2 to TRBJ2-2; 10 nucleotides align to TRBD2. With V trimmed by 4 bases and J by 6 bases, 17 bases remained unmatched. The germline gives CDR1 LGHNA, CDR2 YNFKEQ. The CDR3 has 19 residues. Here the CDR3 DNA reads TGTGCCAGCAGCCCGATAGGGCTAGCGGGGGCAAGGGGGGCCGGGGAGCTGTTTTTT. Protein product: CASSPIGLAGARGAGELFF.

In this sample, this clone turned up a few times. This chain joins TRBV4-3 and TRBJ2-5, with 9 bases matching TRBD2. The J call may be faulty, since TRBJ2-7 better matches the DNA end. Germline CDR1 LGHNA, CDR2 YSLEER. The CDR3 is made up of 16 amino acids. CDR3 sequence: CASSQGAGGRFYEQYF. The CDR3 coding sequence is TGCGCCAGCAGCCAAGGAGCGGGGGGCCGCTTTTACGAGCAGTACTTC.

CDR3 region: CASSPTSGGGIETQYF. CDR3 sequence (DNA): TGTGCCAGCAGCCCTACTAGCGGGGGCGGCATCGAGACCCAGTACTTC. The V call is TRBV5-4, the J call TRBJ2-5; 11 bases map to TRBD2. The CDR3 spans 16 residues. Germline V gives CDR1 SGHNT, CDR2 YYREEE (reference sequence). The V and J ends lost 4 bases and 5 bases, in that order; junction bases with no gene match: 10.

V gene TRBV5-1 combines with J gene TRBJ2-1, with 7 bases lining up with TRBD1. CDR1 is SGHRS, CDR2 YFSETQ, per germline. The CDR3 has 15 residues. Germline trimming cut 3 bases from V and 6 bases from J; bases unmatched to any gene: 9. The CDR3 sequence is CASSSGTAEFNEQFF. CDR3 DNA: TGCGCCAGCAGCTCCGGGACAGCGGAGTTCAATGAGCAGTTCTTC.

This clone was counted only a few times. The rearrangement links TRBV27 to TRBJ2-2; 9 bases match TRBD1. The CDR3 is 14 residues long. Looked up from germline, CDR1 is MNHEY and CDR2 is SMNVEV (reference sequence). Unmatched junction bases numbered 8, after V lost 8 bases and J lost 7 bases. CDR3 region: CASLKQGAGGELFF. The CDR3 region has the DNA TGTGCCAGCCTAAAACAGGGGGCGGGCGGGGAGCTGTTTTTT.

The chain uses TRBV13 and TRBJ2-7; 10 bases line up with TRBD1. The CDR3 is made up of 13 amino acids. The V gene's germline CDR1 is PRHDT and CDR2 FYEKMQ (reference sequence). With V trimmed by 5 bases and J by 5 bases, 3 bases remained unmatched. The CDR3: CASSMTGGDEQYF. DNA of the CDR3: TGTGCCAGCAGCATGACAGGGGGCGACGAGCAGTACTTC.

V and J are TRBV5-1 and TRBJ2-3; 7 nucleotides line up with TRBD2. CDR1 and CDR2 (germline): SGHRS, YFSETQ. This CDR3 has 15 amino acids. V lost 1 base, J lost 4 bases, and 6 bases stayed unmatched. The CDR3 DNA sequence: TGCGCCAGCAGCTTGTGGGGGGGTGGAGCAGATACGCAGTATTTT. It is translated as CASSLWGGGADTQYF.

This chain connects TRBV5-1 to TRBJ2-3; TRBD2 matches 11 bases. The trim removed 6 bases at V and 5 bases at J, leaving 14 bases unmatched. The CDR3 length is 17 residues. Germline-derived CDR1 and CDR2 are SGHRS and YFSETQ. Here the CDR3 DNA reads TGCGCCAGCACCCTAGGAGGGACTAGCGGTGCCAGAGATACGCAGTATTTT. Residues: CASTLGGTSGARDTQYF.

This clone is termed medium-sized (0.01 to 0.1%). V gene TRBV4-3 combines with J gene TRBJ2-3; D perhaps matches TRBD1 (5 bases). Germline V lookup: CDR1 LGHNA, CDR2 YSLEER. The CDR3 has 15 residues. V gave up 1 base and J gave up 2 bases, with 10 bases separating them. For the CDR3, the DNA is TGCGCCAGCAGCCAAGTTAGGGGATACACAGATACGCAGTATTTT. This codes for CASSQVRGYTDTQYF.

V and J are TRBV2 and TRBJ1-5, with D unresolved. V lost 5 bases to trimming and J lost 6 bases, with 8 bases between them. CDR3 length equals 12 residues. Germline V gives CDR1 SNHLY, CDR2 FYNNEI. CDR3 loop: CASSLQLQPQHF. The DNA of the CDR3 is TGTGCCAGCAGTTTACAGCTTCAGCCCCAGCATTTT.

The table lists this clone with a few counts. The genes are TRBV7-2 and TRBJ1-1; a weak D match, TRBD1 (5 bases). Germline assignment: CDR1 SGHTA and CDR2 FQGNSA. The V gene lost 1 base and the J gene lost 4 bases, with 13 bases spanning the gap. CDR3 length equals 15 residues. The CDR3 protein is CASSLDRGKSTEAFF. The CDR3 nucleotides are TGTGCCAGCAGCTTAGATCGGGGGAAGAGCACTGAAGCTTTCTTT.

This clone has only a few counts. The J gene is TRBJ2-1, the V gene TRBV29-1; possibly TRBD2 for D (6 bases). Trimming cost V 8 bases and J 5 bases, with 19 bases left between them. Germline V gene data show CDR1 as SQVTM and CDR2 as ANQGSEA. This CDR3 region has 14 residues. The CDR3 region has the DNA TGCAGCCTACTTGGAGGGGACGGAAACAATGAGCAGTTCTTC. Translation gives CSLLGGDGNNEQFF.

This clone was counted between two and nine times. This chain links TRBV7-9 with TRBJ2-4, with unresolved D. Trimming shortened V by 5 bases and J by 7 bases, and 15 bases separated the two germline ends. CDR3 length: 14 residues. In germline, CDR1 is SEHNR, CDR2 FQNEAQ (reference sequence). CDR3 region: CASSTSARLNIQYF. Here the CDR3 DNA reads TGTGCCAGCAGCACCTCCGCAAGACTGAACATTCAGTACTTC.

The chain combines TRBV6-6 with TRBJ2-4; TRBD1 is a possible D gene (6 bases). The CDR3 spans 15 residues. In germline, CDR1 is MNHNY, CDR2 SVGAGI (reference sequence). The germline V and J ends were trimmed by 5 bases and 5 bases, with 16 bases remaining between them. CDR3 sequence (DNA): TGTGCCAGCAGTCCAAATGACAGGATCCAAAACATTCAGTACTTC. Translated: CASSPNDRIQNIQYF.

This clone was found many times. The chain carries TRBV29-1 and TRBJ2-3; perhaps TRBD1 as D (5 bases). This CDR3 has 12 amino acids. The ends were cut back, 8 bases at V and 2 bases at J, with 11 bases in the middle. Germline CDR1 SQVTM, CDR2 ANQGSEA. CDR3 protein: CSFTGSTDTQYF. The CDR3 bases are TGCAGCTTTACAGGTTCCACAGATACGCAGTATTTT.

There are a few counts of this clone. V usage is TRBV7-9 and J usage is TRBJ1-1, with TRBD1 matching 7 bases. Germline lookup yields CDR1 SEHNR and CDR2 FQNEAQ (reference sequence). CDR3 size: 15 residues. V trimming: 1 base; J trimming: 6 bases; junction bases outside the gene matches: 8. CDR3 sequence: CASSLERQGTAEAFF. In DNA form, the CDR3 reads TGTGCCAGCAGCTTAGAAAGACAGGGTACAGCTGAAGCTTTCTTT.